This T cell receptor beta chain was identified during a study of T-cell reconstitution after alpha-beta-depleted transplantation in children. Researchers prepared the TCRbeta library using unique molecular identifiers, the study reports. Each CDR3 protein gets one entry after TCRdb re-called the PCR reads with MiXCR. The data show roughly 17,000 distinct CDR3 sequences, around 11% seen once. The CDR3 has 14 amino acids. Trimming took off 1 base at V and 1 base at J, with 5 bases between the two ends. Germline loops: CDR1 SEHNR, CDR2 FQNEAQ (reference sequence). This clonotype was found once. Source: PBMCs, mostly from graft donor cells, taken 180 days after TCRalphabeta/CD19-depleted stem cell transplant. This sequence was found in a boy younger than two who had a stem cell transplant for Wiskott-Aldrich syndrome, so the T cells may come from the graft donor. The chain is built from TRBV7-9 and TRBJ1-3; D gene uncertain. The CDR3 bases are TGTGCCAGCAGCTTAGTGCAGTCTGGAAACACCATATATTTT. Translated: CASSLVQSGNTIYF.